The next 22 T cell receptor beta chains were all read from a single sample in a study of T cells in Graves' hyperthyroidism and ophthalmopathy. Template material for amplifying TCR beta CDR3 regions consisted of RNA transcripts. A first-round RT-PCR of the TCR CDR3 used the HTBI primer set. TCRdb itself ran the multiplex PCR reads through MiXCR, one entry per CDR3 protein. This sample carries approximately 610,000 distinct CDR3 sequences, about 15% of them seen once, and the ten largest clones take around 4.5%. The sequencing input was blood. The source is a woman aged 35 to 49 with Graves' ophthalmopathy.

The chain uses TRBV29-1 and TRBJ2-5, with a possible D match to TRBD1 (5 bases). From germline, CDR1 is SQVTM and CDR2 ANQGSEA. The CDR3 sequence is 12 residues long. V lost 8 bases and J lost 4, with 14 bases in between. The CDR3 spells CSSARGLETQYF. CDR3 bases: TGCAGCTCTGCAAGGGGATTAGAGACCCAGTACTTC. The full variable domain, completed using reference TRBV29-1 and TRBJ2-5, is SAVISQKPSRDICQRGTSLTIQCQVDSQVTMMFWYRQQPGQSLTLIATANQGSEATYESGFVIDKFPISRPNLTFSTLTVSNMSPEDSSIYLCSSARGLETQYFGPGTRLLVL.

The rearrangement links TRBV12-3 or TRBV12-4 to TRBJ2-7, with 7 bases fitting TRBD1. The J segment lost 5 bases and the V segment lost 6 bases, leaving 10 bases of the junction unmatched. The CDR3 runs 14 residues. CDR3 sequence: CASRSTSTGHEQYF. CDR3 sequence (DNA): TGTGCCAGCAGATCAACTTCGACAGGGCACGAGCAGTACTTC.

Many counts were recorded for this clonotype. The chain is built from TRBV19 and TRBJ1-2; TRBD1 matches 11 bases. This CDR3 spans 13 amino acids. J was trimmed by 2 bases and V by 10 bases; bases with no gene match: 3. The germline V gene encodes CDR1 LNHDA and CDR2 SQIVND (reference sequence). The CDR3 sequence is CATGQGANYGYTF. CDR3 DNA sequence: TGTGCCACAGGACAGGGGGCGAACTATGGCTACACCTTC.

The chain carries TRBV28 and TRBJ2-2; TRBD1 matches at 10 bases. Germline V gene sequence: CDR1 MDHEN, CDR2 SYDVKM. V was pared by 3 bases and J by 5 bases, with 9 bases of the junction left unmatched. The CDR3 has 17 residues. The DNA of the CDR3 is TGTGCCAGCAGTTTCTCGTTGGGGACAGGGGTAACCGGGGAGCTGTTTTTT. It codes for CASSFSLGTGVTGELFF.

The rearrangement uses TRBV18 and TRBJ1-2; TRBD1 might be the D (5 bases). Germline V CDR1 and CDR2: KGHSH, LQKENI. CDR3 length equals 14 residues. V gave up 0 bases and J gave up 5 bases, with 10 bases separating them. The CDR3 here is CASSPPGTEYGYTF. CDR3 DNA: TGTGCCAGCTCACCACCCGGGACCGAATATGGCTACACCTTC.

The sample holds a few counts of this clonotype. This chain uses TRBV28 with TRBJ2-5; no clear D. The CDR3 has 13 amino acids. Trimming took off 3 bases at V and 0 bases at J, with 5 bases between the two ends. Germline V lookup: CDR1 MDHEN, CDR2 SYDVKM. The CDR3 sequence is CASSFANQETQYF. The CDR3 nucleotides read TGTGCCAGCAGTTTCGCTAACCAAGAGACCCAGTACTTC.

This clonotype was picked up a small number of times. A much larger clone lies a single base off, so this may be a read error. No conserved phenylalanine or tryptophan is present at the end of the CDR3, so a read error is the likely explanation. The rearrangement joins TRBV2 to TRBJ1-5; D is perhaps TRBD1 (5 bases). V was clipped by 6 bases and J by 5 bases, with 11 bases between them. Germline values: CDR1 SNHLY, CDR2 FYNNEI. This CDR3 has 13 amino acids. DNA of the CDR3: TGTGCCAGCAGCGAGGACAACTATCAGCCCCAGCATCTT. Amino acids: CASSEDNYQPQHL.

The CDR3 coding sequence is TGTGCCAGCAGTTCCAACCAGAGGGAGACCCAGTACTTC. Translation: CASSSNQRETQYF. The rearrangement uses TRBV12-3 or TRBV12-4 and TRBJ2-5; D is unresolved. Trimming took off 4 bases at V and 5 bases at J, with 11 bases between the two ends. This CDR3 region has 13 residues.

This clonotype was recorded at least ten times. The chain has TRBV20-1 and TRBJ2-3, with 9 bases identical to TRBD2. This CDR3 is built from 15 residues. Germline CDR1 is DFQATT and CDR2 is SNEGSKA (reference sequence). V was pared by 0 bases and J by 2 bases, with 3 bases of the junction left unmatched. For the CDR3, the DNA is TGCAGTGCTAGAGACCGACTAGCGGACACAGATACGCAGTATTTT. Translating gives CSARDRLADTDTQYF.

This clonotype was detected a few times. The chain couples TRBV12-3 or TRBV12-4 to TRBJ2-7, with no clear D. V lost 6 bases and J 4 bases, leaving 16 bases between the germline ends. CDR3 length equals 14 residues. In DNA form, the CDR3 reads TGTGCCAGCAGCCGACTTGGATCCGGATACGAGCAGTACTTC. It translates to CASSRLGSGYEQYF.

This clonotype was counted ten times or more. The gene calls are TRBV7-2 and TRBJ1-1; D perhaps matches TRBD1 (5 bases). Looked up from germline, CDR1 is SGHTA and CDR2 is FQGNSA. CDR3 size: 14 residues. V shed 1 base and J shed 5 bases, with 11 bases lying between them. The chain's CDR3 is CASSLGGVETEAFF. CDR3 DNA: TGTGCCAGCAGCTTAGGAGGGGTTGAGACTGAAGCTTTCTTT.

At least ten counts were recorded for this clonotype. This chain links TRBV11-2 with TRBJ2-7; unclear D gene. The length of the CDR3 is 15 residues. Germline V CDR1 and CDR2: SGHAT, FQNNGV. Deletions cut 1 base from V and 7 bases from J, with 17 bases between. The CDR3 loop reads CASSLVRTRGWEQYF. The CDR3 DNA sequence: TGTGCCAGCAGCTTAGTCCGGACGCGAGGTTGGGAGCAGTACTTC. Full variable domain (remainder filled in from reference TRBV11-2 and TRBJ2-7): EAGVAQSPRYKIIEKRQSVAFWCNPISGHATLYWYQQILGQGPKLLIQFQNNGVVDDSQLPKDRFSAERLKGVDSTLKIQPAKLEDSAVYLCASSLVRTRGWEQYFGPGTRLTVT.

This clonotype has a handful of counts. One base away lies a much larger clone, so this may be a sequencing read error. V usage is TRBV24-1 and J usage is TRBJ2-2, with D maybe TRBD2 (6 bases). The CDR3 is 14 amino acids. Germline V CDR1 and CDR2: KGHDR, SFDVKD. CDR3 sequence (DNA): TGTGCCACCAGTGATCCGACAGTTACCGGGGGGCTGTTTTTT. This gives the protein CATSDPTVTGGLFF.

This clonotype has at least ten counts. The rearrangement uses TRBV4-1 and TRBJ2-7; D is undetermined. V was shortened by 1 base and J by 2 bases, with 9 bases between the two germline ends. The CDR3 loop spans 14 amino acids. The germline V gene has CDR1 MGHRA and CDR2 YSYEKL. The CDR3 reads CASSQVLNPYEQYF. In DNA, the CDR3 is TGCGCCAGCAGCCAAGTCCTGAACCCCTACGAGCAGTACTTC.

This clonotype has a count of ten or more. The CDR3 nucleotides read TGTGCCAGCACCGTAGCGGGATACACAGATACGCAGTATTTT. It translates to CASTVAGYTDTQYF. The chain carries TRBV7-9 and TRBJ2-3; 8 bases are shared with TRBD2. The CDR3 has 14 amino acids. Germline values: CDR1 SEHNR, CDR2 FQNEAQ (reference sequence). Trimming cost V 7 bases and J 2 bases; bases outside gene matches: 5.

The chain carries TRBV29-1 and TRBJ1-1, with D tentatively TRBD1 (5 bases). CDR1 is SQVTM, CDR2 ANQGSEA, per germline. The CDR3 length is 13 residues. Trimming removed 3 bases at V and 6 bases at J, with 14 bases between. CDR3 nucleotides: TGCAGCGTTGATGACAGACGGGAACCTGAAGCTTTCTTT. Translation: CSVDDRREPEAFF.

This clonotype has more than one count but fewer than ten. This chain joins TRBV27 and TRBJ2-7; 8 bases match TRBD2. V gave up 2 bases and J gave up 3 bases; unmatched junction bases: 9. The CDR3 has 16 amino acids. Germline V lookup: CDR1 MNHEY, CDR2 SMNVEV (reference sequence). This CDR3 reads CASSLISSGQGYEQYF. The CDR3 region has the DNA TGTGCCAGCAGTTTAATCTCTAGCGGGCAAGGCTACGAGCAGTACTTC.

The chain joins TRBV7-8 to TRBJ1-5; 8 positions agree with TRBD1. The CDR3 contains 16 residues. The trim removed 4 bases at V and 6 bases at J, leaving 11 bases unmatched. CDR1 and CDR2 from the germline V gene are SGHVS and FQNEAQ. The CDR3 nucleotides are TGTGCCAGCAGCTCCCTAGACAGGGGTAGGGCTCAGCCCCAGCATTTT. It codes for CASSSLDRGRAQPQHF.

This clonotype was counted ten times or more. The chain employs TRBV6-5 and TRBJ1-1, with a tentative D call TRBD1 (5 bases). CDR1 is MNHEY, CDR2 SVGAGI, per germline. V shed 0 bases and J shed 4 bases, with 9 bases lying between them. CDR3 length equals 14 residues. The CDR3 sequence is CASSYSRGGTEAFF. DNA of the CDR3: TGTGCCAGCAGTTACTCGAGGGGAGGCACTGAAGCTTTCTTT.

This clonotype was found many times. The genes are TRBV7-9 and TRBJ2-5; D call uncertain. Per the germline V gene, CDR1 is SEHNR and CDR2 is FQNEAQ (reference sequence). V was clipped by 8 bases and J by 5 bases, with 6 bases between them. This CDR3 has 10 amino acids. CDR3 in DNA: TGTGCCAGCGGGTTGGAGACCCAGTACTTC. Translated, it gives CASGLETQYF.

This clonotype was counted ten times or more. The genes are TRBV6-2 or TRBV6-3 and TRBJ2-7, with 12 bases fitting TRBD1. The CDR3 is 15 residues long. V lost 8 bases and J lost 0; bases outside the gene matches: 5. Looked up from germline, CDR1 is MNHEY and CDR2 is SVGEGT. CDR3 residues: CASDRGQGASYEQYF. Here the CDR3 DNA reads TGTGCCAGCGACCGGGGACAGGGGGCCTCCTACGAGCAGTACTTC.

This chain joins TRBV5-1 and TRBJ1-5; D possibly corresponds to TRBD1 (5 bases). V dropped 0 bases and J dropped 0 bases, with 10 bases sitting between them. CDR1 is SGHRS, CDR2 YFSETQ, per germline. This CDR3 region has 16 residues. CDR3 sequence: CASSLAGLNSNQPQHF. CDR3 nucleotide sequence: TGCGCCAGCAGCTTGGCGGGGCTCAATAGCAATCAGCCCCAGCATTTT.